This is a list of T cell receptor beta chains from one sample in a study of blood T cell repertoires in COVID-19. The assay was immunoSEQ multiplex PCR, and TCRdb's table has in-frame clones only and misses some. The table includes some 170,000 clones, 80% to 90% detected once. Sequencing input: peripheral blood. These receptors all come from a middle-aged woman with COVID-19, enrolled during active disease. CDR3s include the opening cysteine and the closing phenylalanine or tryptophan. Each record gives: CDR3 DNA, CDR3 protein, D gene, V gene, J gene, clone size. A D gene is named only where the DNA matches it firmly. Clone size appears in some rows only: once, few, many, or a class for an expanded clone.

cdr3_nt: TGTGCCAGCGGGACTAGCTCTAGACAAGGGCAGTTCTTC
cdr3_aa: CASGTSSRQGQFF
d_call: TRBD2
v_call: TRBV28
j_call: TRBJ2-1
clone_size: NA

cdr3_nt: TGTGCCAGCAGCTTAAAAAGGGGAGGTCAAGAGACCCAGTACTTC
cdr3_aa: CASSLKRGGQETQYF
d_call: NA
v_call: TRBV7-3
j_call: TRBJ2-5
clone_size: few

cdr3_nt: TGTGCCAGCAGCCAAGATCCGACAGGCGTTGGCGGAAACACCATATATTTT
cdr3_aa: CASSQDPTGVGGNTIYF
d_call: NA
v_call: TRBV4-2
j_call: TRBJ1-3
clone_size: NA

cdr3_nt: TGCGCCAGCAGCGGCGGGGTTTTCGAGCAGTACTTC
cdr3_aa: CASSGGVFEQYF
d_call: NA
v_call: TRBV5-1
j_call: TRBJ2-7
clone_size: NA

cdr3_nt: TGCGCCAGCAGGATAGACAACAGGTGGCTGGTGAACACTGAAGCTTTCTTT
cdr3_aa: CASRIDNRWLVNTEAFF
d_call: NA
v_call: TRBV4-1
j_call: TRBJ1-1
clone_size: NA

cdr3_nt: TGTGCCAGTAGACAGGGCATACGGAACACTGAAGCTTTCTTT
cdr3_aa: CASRQGIRNTEAFF
d_call: NA
v_call: TRBV19
j_call: TRBJ1-1
clone_size: NA

cdr3_nt: TGTGCCAGCAGCCGGGACAGGGGGAATTCACCCCTCCACTTT
cdr3_aa: CASSRDRGNSPLHF
d_call: TRBD1
v_call: TRBV11-2
j_call: TRBJ1-6
clone_size: NA

cdr3_nt: TGCGCCAGCAGCTTGGATGGGGGACAGCATCAGCCCCAGCATTTT
cdr3_aa: CASSLDGGQHQPQHF
d_call: TRBD1
v_call: TRBV5-1
j_call: TRBJ1-5
clone_size: NA

cdr3_nt: TGTGCCAGCAGCCCTTCAGACAGGGGTGCGAGTCAGCCCCAGCATTTT
cdr3_aa: CASSPSDRGASQPQHF
d_call: TRBD1
v_call: TRBV7-2
j_call: TRBJ1-5
clone_size: once

cdr3_nt: TGCGCCAGCAGCTCTTCGACAGGGAGTAATACAGATACGCAGTATTTT
cdr3_aa: CASSSSTGSNTDTQYF
d_call: TRBD1
v_call: TRBV5-1
j_call: TRBJ2-3
clone_size: NA

cdr3_nt: TGTGCCACCAGCAGAGACAGGGTCACTGAAGCTTTCTTT
cdr3_aa: CATSRDRVTEAFF
d_call: NA
v_call: TRBV15
j_call: TRBJ1-1
clone_size: NA

cdr3_nt: TGTGCCAGTAGCACTAGCGGGAGGGGCTACGAGCAGTACTTC
cdr3_aa: CASSTSGRGYEQYF
d_call: TRBD2
v_call: TRBV19
j_call: TRBJ2-7
clone_size: NA

cdr3_nt: TGTGCCAGCAATGACGGGTTATCGATAAGCAATCAGCCCCAGCATTTT
cdr3_aa: CASNDGLSISNQPQHF
d_call: NA
v_call: TRBV6-1
j_call: TRBJ1-5
clone_size: NA

cdr3_nt: TGTGCCAGCGAACAGGGTGGCTATGGCTACACCTTC
cdr3_aa: CASEQGGYGYTF
d_call: NA
v_call: TRBV2
j_call: TRBJ1-2
clone_size: NA

cdr3_nt: TGTGCCAGTAGTCACGGCGAGTTGTTGGGACAGGGGAAATCGGCTAACTATGGCTACACCTTC
cdr3_aa: CASSHGELLGQGKSANYGYTF
d_call: TRBD1
v_call: TRBV19
j_call: TRBJ1-2
clone_size: few

cdr3_nt: TGTGCCAGCGAACCTCCGGGACAGGGGGGCAATGAGCAGTTCTTC
cdr3_aa: CASEPPGQGGNEQFF
d_call: TRBD1
v_call: TRBV19
j_call: TRBJ2-1
clone_size: NA

cdr3_nt: TGTGCCAGCAGCTTGCTGTCAGGGGCCAACCTTAATGAAAAACTGTTTTTT
cdr3_aa: CASSLLSGANLNEKLFF
d_call: NA
v_call: TRBV7-2
j_call: TRBJ1-4
clone_size: NA

cdr3_nt: TGTGCCAGCAGCCAAGGGACTAGCGGGATGGAGACCCAGTACTTC
cdr3_aa: CASSQGTSGMETQYF
d_call: TRBD2
v_call: TRBV4-2
j_call: TRBJ2-5
clone_size: once

cdr3_nt: TGCGCCAGCAGCTTTGCCGGGACCTACGAGCAGTACTTC
cdr3_aa: CASSFAGTYEQYF
d_call: NA
v_call: TRBV5-1
j_call: TRBJ2-7
clone_size: NA

cdr3_nt: TGCAGCGTTGATGGGGGGGACTCGGGCTATGGCTACACCTTC
cdr3_aa: CSVDGGDSGYGYTF
d_call: NA
v_call: TRBV29-1
j_call: TRBJ1-2
clone_size: NA

cdr3_nt: TGTGCCAGCAGCTTTATAGATCTAGTTGACACTGAAGCTTTCTTT
cdr3_aa: CASSFIDLVDTEAFF
d_call: NA
v_call: TRBV5-6
j_call: TRBJ1-1
clone_size: NA

cdr3_nt: TGTGCCAGCGGTTCCGGGACTAGCGGGAGGGCCGGGGAGCTGTTTTTT
cdr3_aa: CASGSGTSGRAGELFF
d_call: TRBD2
v_call: TRBV28
j_call: TRBJ2-2
clone_size: once

cdr3_nt: TGTGCCAGCAGCCCGCTAGCGGAAGACCAGTTCTTC
cdr3_aa: CASSPLAEDQFF
d_call: TRBD2
v_call: TRBV11-2
j_call: TRBJ2-1
clone_size: NA

cdr3_nt: TGTGCCAGCAGCCGGACTTACGGCTATGGCTACACCTTC
cdr3_aa: CASSRTYGYGYTF
d_call: NA
v_call: TRBV6-5
j_call: TRBJ1-2
clone_size: NA

cdr3_nt: TGTGCCAGCAGCTTAGAGGGGACAGTCAATCAGCCCCAGCATTTT
cdr3_aa: CASSLEGTVNQPQHF
d_call: TRBD1
v_call: TRBV11-2
j_call: TRBJ1-5
clone_size: NA

cdr3_nt: TGTGCCAGCAGCCTGGGACTAGCGGGGGTTAGCACAGATACGCAGTATTTT
cdr3_aa: CASSLGLAGVSTDTQYF
d_call: TRBD2
v_call: TRBV3-1/TRBV3-2
j_call: TRBJ2-3
clone_size: NA

cdr3_nt: TGCGCCAGCAGCAGAGCAGGGGGCTCTGGGGCCAACGTCCTGACTTTC
cdr3_aa: CASSRAGGSGANVLTF
d_call: TRBD1
v_call: TRBV5-1
j_call: TRBJ2-6
clone_size: NA

cdr3_nt: TGTGCCAGCAGCCCTGGGGCTACCCCTGAAGCTTTCTTT
cdr3_aa: CASSPGATPEAFF
d_call: NA
v_call: TRBV3-1/TRBV3-2
j_call: TRBJ1-1
clone_size: NA

cdr3_nt: TGTGCCATCAGTGAGTCGACAGGATTGAACACTGAAGCTTTCTTT
cdr3_aa: CAISESTGLNTEAFF
d_call: NA
v_call: TRBV10-3
j_call: TRBJ1-1
clone_size: NA

cdr3_nt: TGTGCCAGCAGCTCCCGGGGGGCAGGGAATAGAGATACGCAGTATTTT
cdr3_aa: CASSSRGAGNRDTQYF
d_call: NA
v_call: TRBV7-3
j_call: TRBJ2-3
clone_size: NA

cdr3_nt: TGTGCCAGCAGCCAGGAGCTTCGAACTGAAGCTTTCTTT
cdr3_aa: CASSQELRTEAFF
d_call: NA
v_call: TRBV3-1/TRBV3-2
j_call: TRBJ1-1
clone_size: many

cdr3_nt: TGTGCCAGCAGCAGCTGCCTCAGGAGGGAGGGATCACCCCTCCACTTT
cdr3_aa: CASSSCLRREGSPLHF
d_call: NA
v_call: TRBV21-1
j_call: TRBJ1-6
clone_size: NA

cdr3_nt: TGTGCCAGCAGCGTAGGAGCTAGCGGGAAAGAGACCCAGTACTTC
cdr3_aa: CASSVGASGKETQYF
d_call: TRBD2
v_call: TRBV9
j_call: TRBJ2-5
clone_size: NA

cdr3_nt: TGTGCCAGCAGCTTAGAACGGACTCTCAATGAGCAGTTCTTC
cdr3_aa: CASSLERTLNEQFF
d_call: NA
v_call: TRBV11-2
j_call: TRBJ2-1
clone_size: NA

cdr3_nt: TGTGCCTGTGGGAGAACTAACTATGGCTACACCTTC
cdr3_aa: CACGRTNYGYTF
d_call: NA
v_call: TRBV30
j_call: TRBJ1-2
clone_size: NA

cdr3_nt: TGTGCCAGCAGCTTGAAGGTGGGGAGCGGGAGGTATTTCAATGAGCAGTTCTTC
cdr3_aa: CASSLKVGSGRYFNEQFF
d_call: TRBD2
v_call: TRBV5-6
j_call: TRBJ2-1
clone_size: NA

cdr3_nt: TGTGCCAGCAGTTTACGACAGGGGGCGAATGAGCAGTTCTTC
cdr3_aa: CASSLRQGANEQFF
d_call: TRBD1
v_call: TRBV28
j_call: TRBJ2-1
clone_size: few

cdr3_nt: TGTGCCAGCAGTCCTCAGGGAGGGGCGGATGGCTACACCTTC
cdr3_aa: CASSPQGGADGYTF
d_call: NA
v_call: TRBV6-5
j_call: TRBJ1-2
clone_size: NA

cdr3_nt: TGTGCCAGCAGTACCGCAGGGTCGGCGACGCAGTATTTT
cdr3_aa: CASSTAGSATQYF
d_call: NA
v_call: TRBV27
j_call: TRBJ2-3
clone_size: NA

cdr3_nt: TGTGCCAGCTCACCCCTAGCGGGAGGGGGTTACGAGCAGTACTTC
cdr3_aa: CASSPLAGGGYEQYF
d_call: TRBD2
v_call: TRBV18
j_call: TRBJ2-7
clone_size: few

cdr3_nt: TGTGCCAGCAGTGACTCGGACAGGAACAGAAGAAACTATGGCTACACCTTC
cdr3_aa: CASSDSDRNRRNYGYTF
d_call: TRBD1
v_call: TRBV6-4
j_call: TRBJ1-2
clone_size: NA

cdr3_nt: TGTGCCAGCAGTTCGTCAGTCAATCAGCCCCAGCATTTT
cdr3_aa: CASSSSVNQPQHF
d_call: NA
v_call: TRBV6-5
j_call: TRBJ1-5
clone_size: NA

cdr3_nt: TGTGCCAGCAGTGAGAGGGACAGTCTCTCCGAGCAGTACTTC
cdr3_aa: CASSERDSLSEQYF
d_call: TRBD1
v_call: TRBV6-1
j_call: TRBJ2-7
clone_size: NA

cdr3_nt: TGTGCCAGCAGCGTGGGACAGGGGTCCCAAGAGACCCAGTACTTC
cdr3_aa: CASSVGQGSQETQYF
d_call: TRBD1
v_call: TRBV4-2
j_call: TRBJ2-5
clone_size: NA

cdr3_nt: TGTGCCAGCAGCTTTTACAGCGGGGATATGAAGGGGCAGTTCTTC
cdr3_aa: CASSFYSGDMKGQFF
d_call: TRBD2
v_call: TRBV11-2
j_call: TRBJ2-1
clone_size: NA

cdr3_nt: TGTGCCAGCAGCTCTCCGGGACAGTACACCGATGGCTACACCTTC
cdr3_aa: CASSSPGQYTDGYTF
d_call: TRBD1
v_call: TRBV3-1/TRBV3-2
j_call: TRBJ1-2
clone_size: NA

cdr3_nt: TGTGCCAGCAGTGCGTCAACGGACAATGAGCAGTTCTTC
cdr3_aa: CASSASTDNEQFF
d_call: NA
v_call: TRBV7-3
j_call: TRBJ2-1
clone_size: NA

cdr3_nt: TGTGCCAGCAGCAAGGGAAGGAGGCTTAGAAATACTGAAGCTTTCTTT
cdr3_aa: CASSKGRRLRNTEAFF
d_call: NA
v_call: TRBV28
j_call: TRBJ1-1
clone_size: NA

cdr3_nt: TGCAGCGTTGGATGGGGAGGCAATCAGCCCCAGCATTTT
cdr3_aa: CSVGWGGNQPQHF
d_call: NA
v_call: TRBV29-1
j_call: TRBJ1-5
clone_size: NA

cdr3_nt: TGTGCCAGCAGCCCACAGGGTAACACCGGGGAGCTGTTTTTT
cdr3_aa: CASSPQGNTGELFF
d_call: NA
v_call: TRBV7-3
j_call: TRBJ2-2
clone_size: NA

cdr3_nt: TGTGCCAGTAGTACGACAGTGTTTCAGCCCCAGCATTTT
cdr3_aa: CASSTTVFQPQHF
d_call: NA
v_call: TRBV19
j_call: TRBJ1-5
clone_size: few

cdr3_nt: TGTGCCAGCAGTATCTCGGGGATTAGCAACACTGAAGCTTTCTTT
cdr3_aa: CASSISGISNTEAFF
d_call: NA
v_call: TRBV6-5
j_call: TRBJ1-1
clone_size: NA

cdr3_nt: TGTGCCAGCTCACCAGTGAGGGGGATTAACACTGAAGCTTTCTTT
cdr3_aa: CASSPVRGINTEAFF
d_call: NA
v_call: TRBV18
j_call: TRBJ1-1
clone_size: few

cdr3_nt: TGTGCCAGCTCACAGGGACAGTATGGCTACACCTTC
cdr3_aa: CASSQGQYGYTF
d_call: TRBD1
v_call: TRBV18
j_call: TRBJ1-2
clone_size: NA

cdr3_nt: TGTGCCAGTACTTCAACTAGCGCGTCCTACAATGAGCAGTTCTTC
cdr3_aa: CASTSTSASYNEQFF
d_call: TRBD2
v_call: TRBV19
j_call: TRBJ2-1
clone_size: NA